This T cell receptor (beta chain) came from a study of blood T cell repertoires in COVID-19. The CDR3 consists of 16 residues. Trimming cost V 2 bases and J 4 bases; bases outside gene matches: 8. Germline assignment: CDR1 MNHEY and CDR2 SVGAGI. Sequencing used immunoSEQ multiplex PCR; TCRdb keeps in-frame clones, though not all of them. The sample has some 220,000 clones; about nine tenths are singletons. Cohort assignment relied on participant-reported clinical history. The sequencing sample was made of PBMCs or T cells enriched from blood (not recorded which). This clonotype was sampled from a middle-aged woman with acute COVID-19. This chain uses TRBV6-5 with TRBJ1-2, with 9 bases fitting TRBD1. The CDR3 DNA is TGTGCCAGCAGTTACCTTACAGGGGGCCACGTCTATGGCTACACCTTC. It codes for CASSYLTGGHVYGYTF.